Each of the 26 T cell receptor beta chains below was sequenced from the same sample in a study of T-cell reconstitution after alpha-beta-depleted transplantation in children. A library of TCRbeta sequences, prepared with unique molecular identifiers, was generated. MiXCR, applied by TCRdb to the PCR reads, yields one record per CDR3 protein. The sample has about 350,000 distinct CDR3 sequences, about 14% seen once. The material sequenced was PBMCs, taken from the stem cell graft. The receptors shown here come from a human donor who donated a stem cell graft to a child with Fanconi anemia.

This chain uses TRBV7-2 with TRBJ1-6; 7 bases fit TRBD1. There are 14 residues in the CDR3. Unmatched junction bases numbered 5, after V lost 4 bases and J lost 8 bases. Looked up from germline, CDR1 is SGHTA and CDR2 is FQGNSA. Here the CDR3 reads CASSSFDRDSPLHF. The CDR3 nucleotides read TGTGCCAGCAGCTCCTTTGACAGGGATTCACCCCTCCACTTT.

Only a few counts were recorded for this clonotype. The chain has TRBV28 and TRBJ1-5; D not resolved. CDR1 is MDHEN, CDR2 SYDVKM, per germline. The V end was cut by 1 base, the J end by 2 bases, with 9 bases between. This CDR3 is built from 15 residues. The DNA of the CDR3 is TGTGCCAGCAGTTTATATTCGCAGGGCAATCAGCCCCAGCATTTT. This gives the protein CASSLYSQGNQPQHF.

This clonotype was seen a handful of times. The rearrangement links TRBV4-3 to TRBJ2-3; 13 bases line up with TRBD2. CDR3 length: 16 amino acids. CDR1 and CDR2 (germline): LGHNA, YSLEER. V dropped 4 bases and J dropped 4; count of bases not matched to a gene: 5. The DNA for the CDR3 is TGCGCCAGCAGCCTAGGGACTAGCGGGGCCGCAGATACGCAGTATTTT. This sequence encodes CASSLGTSGAADTQYF.

This chain links TRBV7-3 with TRBJ2-1; 7 bases match TRBD2. Germline V gene sequence: CDR1 SGHTA, CDR2 FQGTGA. With V trimmed by 5 bases and J by 6 bases, 4 bases remained unmatched. The CDR3 is 13 amino acids. CDR3 residues: CASSQWGGNEQFF. The CDR3 DNA reads as TGTGCCAGCAGCCAATGGGGGGGCAATGAGCAGTTCTTC.

This clonotype was seen repeatedly, ten times or more. The chain links TRBV11-2 to TRBJ2-7; 8 bases are shared with TRBD2. CDR1 and CDR2 (germline): SGHAT, FQNNGV. This CDR3 contains 11 residues. With V trimmed by 5 bases and J by 9 bases, 3 bases remained unmatched. CDR3 nucleotides: TGTGCCAGCAGCCAGGGGACTAGGCAGTACGTC. Its protein is CASSQGTRQYV.

CDR3 in amino acids: CASREHNSYEQYF. CDR3 bases: TGTGCCAGCAGGGAGCATAACTCCTACGAGCAGTACTTC. The chain couples TRBV12-3 or TRBV12-4 to TRBJ2-7; D not resolved. The CDR3 length is 13 residues. V was pared by 6 bases and J by 0 bases, with 9 bases between.

This clonotype was counted many times. The chain has TRBV9 and TRBJ1-1; TRBD1 is a possible D gene (5 bases). The CDR3 has 13 residues. Germline V lookup: CDR1 SGDLS, CDR2 YYNGEE. Trimming cost V 0 bases and J 5 bases, with 8 bases left between them. CDR3 coding DNA: TGTGCCAGCAGCGTAGGGGGGAGAACTGAAGCTTTCTTT. Protein sequence: CASSVGGRTEAFF.

This clonotype has a count of ten or more. This chain links TRBV7-2 with TRBJ1-3, with 8 bases lining up with TRBD1. V lost 5 bases to trimming and J lost 4 bases; unmatched junction nucleotides: 7. The CDR3 totals 15 residues. CDR1 is SGHTA, CDR2 FQGNSA, per germline. The CDR3 loop reads CASSRTTGAGNTIYF. The CDR3 nucleotides are TGTGCCAGCAGCCGTACGACAGGGGCGGGAAACACCATATATTTT.

This clonotype occurred a few times. V usage is TRBV4-2 and J usage is TRBJ2-7; D may be TRBD2 (6 bases). The CDR3 consists of 13 residues. Per germline, CDR1 LGHNA and CDR2 YNFKEQ. The V end lost 0 bases, the J end lost 9 bases, and 12 bases lay between the germline ends. The CDR3 loop is CASSQEFQAGQYF. The DNA of the CDR3 is TGTGCCAGCAGCCAAGAATTTCAAGCGGGGCAGTACTTC.

This chain links TRBV5-1 with TRBJ2-3, with 9 bases that match TRBD1. Germline CDR1 and CDR2: SGHRS and YFSETQ. J lost 5 bases, V lost 4 bases, and 5 bases had no gene match. The CDR3 has 14 amino acids. CDR3 region: CASSGQGIGDTQYF. The CDR3 coding sequence is TGCGCCAGCAGCGGACAGGGGATCGGAGATACGCAGTATTTT. Variable domain in full (rest from reference TRBV5-1 and TRBJ2-3): KAGVTQTPRYLIKTRGQQVTLSCSPISGHRSVSWYQQTPGQGLQFLFEYFSETQRNKGNFPGRFSGRQFSNSRSEMNVSTLELGDSALYLCASSGQGIGDTQYFGPGTRLTVL.

V gene TRBV7-9 combines with J gene TRBJ1-1, with D perhaps TRBD1 (6 bases). The CDR3 has 17 residues. V was clipped by 5 bases and J by 4 bases, with 23 bases between them. The germline CDR1 and CDR2 sequences are SEHNR and FQNEAQ (reference sequence). The CDR3, as DNA: TGTGCCAGCAGCCCACCCCATGCCCGATACAGGGTCACTGAAGCTTTCTTT. Translating it yields CASSPPHARYRVTEAFF.

The rearrangement joins TRBV20-1 to TRBJ2-4; 8 nucleotides line up with TRBD1. CDR3 length: 15 amino acids. Trimming took 2 bases from V and 0 from J; bases not matched to a gene: 3. CDR1 is DFQATT and CDR2 is SNEGSKA in the germline V gene (reference sequence). This CDR3 is CSARRTGLAKNIQYF. CDR3 DNA: TGCAGTGCTAGACGGACAGGGCTAGCCAAAAACATTCAGTACTTC.

The chain joins TRBV29-1 to TRBJ2-3, with D perhaps TRBD1 (6 bases). Germline V CDR1 and CDR2: SQVTM, ANQGSEA. V was pared by 3 bases and J by 8 bases, with 18 bases between. CDR3 length equals 14 residues. The CDR3 region has the DNA TGCAGCGTTGAGTTGAGTAGGGGGTCGGGTACGCAGTATTTT. Translating gives CSVELSRGSGTQYF.

The chain uses TRBV6-1 and TRBJ1-2; the match to TRBD1 covers 7 bases. Germline V gene sequence: CDR1 MNHNS, CDR2 SASEGT. V trimming: 8 bases; J trimming: 0 bases; junction bases outside the gene matches: 6. The CDR3 runs 14 residues. CDR3 in DNA: TGTGCCAGCCGGGGGGGACAGCCTAACTATGGCTACACCTTC. Translation: CASRGGQPNYGYTF.

The CDR3 is CASGLGGYEQYF. Here the CDR3 DNA reads TGTGCTAGTGGCCTAGGAGGCTACGAGCAGTACTTC. The chain links TRBV12-5 to TRBJ2-7; TRBD2 might be the D (5 bases). V was shortened by 6 bases and J by 3 bases, with 9 bases between the two germline ends. This CDR3 contains 12 residues. Germline CDR1 reads LGHNT; CDR2 reads FRNRAP.

The V and J genes are TRBV5-5 and TRBJ1-5; D not certain. Germline V gene data show CDR1 as SGHKS and CDR2 as YYEKEE (reference sequence). Trimming left V 5 bases short and J 8 bases short, with 20 bases between. CDR3 length: 15 residues. The CDR3 loop reads CASRLGWGGLEPQHF. The CDR3 DNA sequence: TGTGCCAGCAGACTGGGATGGGGAGGTTTGGAGCCCCAGCATTTT.

This clonotype was seen only a few times. V usage is TRBV6-1 and J usage is TRBJ2-2; D ambiguous. V lost 10 bases and J lost 4, with 13 bases in between. The CDR3 consists of 13 residues. Germline-derived CDR1 and CDR2 are MNHNS and SASEGT. The chain's CDR3 is CAISDPITGELFF. CDR3 DNA sequence: TGTGCCATCTCGGATCCGATCACCGGGGAGCTGTTTTTT.

The table lists this clonotype with a few counts. The chain links TRBV20-1 to TRBJ1-1; D unresolved. In germline, CDR1 is DFQATT, CDR2 SNEGSKA (reference sequence). The CDR3 covers 12 residues. Deletions cut 2 bases from V and 1 base from J, with 5 bases between. The CDR3 sequence is CSARMGNTEAFF. The CDR3 region has the DNA TGCAGTGCTAGAATGGGGAACACTGAAGCTTTCTTT.

There are many counts of this clonotype. CDR3: CASSLSTGGNQPQHF. The CDR3, as DNA: TGCGCCAGCAGCTTAAGCACAGGAGGCAATCAGCCCCAGCATTTT. The chain recombines TRBV5-1 with TRBJ1-5, with TRBD1 as a possible D gene (5 bases). V was trimmed by 2 bases and J by 2 bases, leaving 11 bases between them. Germline V gene sequence: CDR1 SGHRS, CDR2 YFSETQ. This CDR3 has 15 residues. Together with reference TRBV5-1 and TRBJ1-5, the CDR3 gives the full variable domain: KAGVTQTPRYLIKTRGQQVTLSCSPISGHRSVSWYQQTPGQGLQFLFEYFSETQRNKGNFPGRFSGRQFSNSRSEMNVSTLELGDSALYLCASSLSTGGNQPQHFGDGTRLSIL.

This chain joins TRBV5-1 and TRBJ2-7, with a tentative D call TRBD1 (5 bases). There are 13 residues in the CDR3. The germline V gene has CDR1 SGHRS and CDR2 YFSETQ. V gave up 2 bases and J gave up 6 bases, with 12 bases separating them. The CDR3 spells CASSLGRGGEQYV. DNA for the CDR3: TGCGCCAGCAGCTTAGGAAGGGGCGGCGAGCAGTACGTC.

J is TRBJ2-5 and V is TRBV20-1; a weak D match, TRBD2 (5 bases). V gave up 6 bases and J gave up 4 bases, with 12 bases separating them. The CDR3 is made up of 12 amino acids. CDR1 is DFQATT and CDR2 is SNEGSKA in the germline V gene (reference sequence). The CDR3 DNA reads as TGCAGTGCCTCATTAGCGCGAGAGACCCAGTACTTC. It encodes CSASLARETQYF.

This clonotype was observed many times. The chain carries TRBV28 and TRBJ2-3; D possibly corresponds to TRBD2 (6 bases). Trimming took 3 bases from V and 2 from J, leaving 12 bases between them. The CDR3 contains 15 residues. Germline V gives CDR1 MDHEN, CDR2 SYDVKM. CDR3 in amino acids: CASSFGRGITDTQYF. The CDR3 nucleotides are TGTGCCAGCAGTTTCGGGCGGGGAATCACAGATACGCAGTATTTT.

There are a few counts of this clonotype. The rearrangement links TRBV7-9 to TRBJ1-6; TRBD1 is a possible D gene (5 bases). There are 13 residues in the CDR3. Germline loops: CDR1 SEHNR, CDR2 FQNEAQ (reference sequence). V lost 4 bases, J lost 15 bases, and 16 bases lay in between. The DNA for the CDR3 is TGTGCCAGCAGCTCGGGACCCTCCTATGTCCTCCACTTT. This sequence encodes CASSSGPSYVLHF. The complete variable domain, with remaining parts taken from reference TRBV7-9 and TRBJ1-6, reads DTGVSQNPRHKITKRGQNVTFRCDPISEHNRLYWYRQTLGQGPEFLTYFQNEAQLEKSRLLSDRFSAERPKGSFSTLEIQRTEQGDSAMYLCASSSGPSYVLHFGNGTRLTVT.

The chain links TRBV5-1 to TRBJ2-7; 9 bases line up with TRBD1. Germline-derived CDR1 and CDR2 are SGHRS and YFSETQ. Germline trimming cut 4 bases from V and 3 bases from J; bases unmatched to any gene: 8. CDR3 size: 15 residues. CDR3 in amino acids: CASSMGQGLNYEQYF. The CDR3 DNA reads as TGCGCCAGCAGCATGGGACAGGGACTCAACTACGAGCAGTACTTC.

This chain joins TRBV6-5 and TRBJ1-6; the D is unclear. This CDR3 spans 16 amino acids. CDR1 and CDR2 (germline): MNHEY, SVGAGI. V dropped 4 bases and J dropped 5 bases, with 15 bases sitting between them. The CDR3 DNA follows: TGTGCCAGCAGTTTGCAATTAGGGTCGAATAATTCACCCCTCCACTTT. This encodes CASSLQLGSNNSPLHF.

This clonotype came up many times. This chain joins TRBV4-3 and TRBJ2-1; no clear D gene. V lost 0 bases, J lost 7 bases, and 13 bases lay in between. Germline loops: CDR1 LGHNA, CDR2 YSLEER. This CDR3 comprises 15 residues. The DNA for the CDR3 is TGCGCCAGCAGCCAAGACTTCCTCCCTCTGAATGAGCAGTTCTTC. Translated: CASSQDFLPLNEQFF.